The TCR beta chain under discussion was sequenced for a study of OX40 agonist ivuxolimab in advanced cancers. Study details: The patients received ivuxolimab by intravenous route every 2 weeks at 0.01 to 10 mg/kg. Averaging 60 years in age, with a range of roughly 23 to 80, the cohort was about 86% male.

Patients were excluded for autoimmune disease history or systemic immunosuppression. This table comes from immunoSEQ multiplex PCR, and its TCRdb copy is limited to in-frame clones, with some not included. The sample has 75,000 or so clones; more than 70% are singletons. Study-level points and caveats: The mean number of expanded clones was higher in CD8+ T cells than in CD4+.

This clone has just one count. Its target is not known. V lost 7 bases to trimming and J lost 2 bases, with 17 bases between them. This CDR3 spans 14 amino acids. Germline-derived CDR1 and CDR2 are SQVTM and ANQGSEA. J is TRBJ2-5 and V is TRBV29-1; D may match TRBD1 or TRBD2 (6 bases each). Sequencing was performed on CD4+ or CD8+ T cells sorted from blood, taken in a trial of the OX40 agonist ivuxolimab. The sequence was collected from an adult with an advanced solid tumor such as melanoma, head and neck, liver or kidney cancer. CDR3 coding DNA: TGCAGCGCCAAGGGGGGCCCGGGGCAAGAGACCCAGTACTTC. Its protein product is CSAKGGPGQETQYF.